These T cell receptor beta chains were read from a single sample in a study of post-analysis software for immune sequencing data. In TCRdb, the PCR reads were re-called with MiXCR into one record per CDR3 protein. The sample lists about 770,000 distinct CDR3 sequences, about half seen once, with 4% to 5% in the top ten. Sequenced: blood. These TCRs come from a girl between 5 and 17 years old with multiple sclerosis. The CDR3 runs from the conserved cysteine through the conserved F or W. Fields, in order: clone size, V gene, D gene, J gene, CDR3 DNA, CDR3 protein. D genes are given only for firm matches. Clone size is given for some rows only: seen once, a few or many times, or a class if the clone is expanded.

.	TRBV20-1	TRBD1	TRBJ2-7	TGCAGTGCTTGGCCCGGGACAGGGGTCTCCGAGCAGTACTTC	CSAWPGTGVSEQYF
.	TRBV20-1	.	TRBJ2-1	TGCGGTGCTATGGCGAGGTTATCCTACAATGAGCAGTTCTTC	CGAMARLSYNEQFF
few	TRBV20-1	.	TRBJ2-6	TGCAGTGCTACCCCACACGCCATCTCTGGGGCCAACGTCCTGACTTTC	CSATPHAISGANVLTF
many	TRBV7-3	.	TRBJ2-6	TGTGCCAGCAGCTTAGGGATCCAGGGTAGTGCTGGGGCCAACGTCCTGACTTTC	CASSLGIQGSAGANVLTF
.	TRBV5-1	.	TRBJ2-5	TGCACCAGCAGCTTTGCCAGGGGCTTCCAAGAGACCCAGTACTTC	CTSSFARGFQETQYF
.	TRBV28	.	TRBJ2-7	TGTGCCAGCAGTTTAGGGCCGGGTCCGGGCTACGAGCAGTACTTC	CASSLGPGPGYEQYF
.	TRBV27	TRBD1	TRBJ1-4	TGTGCCAGCAGTTACACCGGGACAGGGGGTGAAAAACTGTTTTTT	CASSYTGTGGEKLFF
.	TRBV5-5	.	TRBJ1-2	TGTGCCAGCAGCTTGGCGGGGGCTAAGTATGGCTACACCTTC	CASSLAGAKYGYTF
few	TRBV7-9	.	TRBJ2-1	TGTGCCAGCAGTCCTCGGGGGTATGAGCAGTTCTTC	CASSPRGYEQFF
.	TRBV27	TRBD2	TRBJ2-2	TGTGCCAGTGCCTGGGGAGGGTCGAACACCGGGGAGCTGTTTTTT	CASAWGGSNTGELFF
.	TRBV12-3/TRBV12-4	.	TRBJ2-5	TGTGCCAGCAGTTTTGGCAGAACGGGGGCCCAGTACTTC	CASSFGRTGAQYF
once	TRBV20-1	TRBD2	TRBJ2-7	TGCAGTGCTCCGCCGACTAGCGGGTCCTACGAGCAGTACTTC	CSAPPTSGSYEQYF
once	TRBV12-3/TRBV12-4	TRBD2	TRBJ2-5	TGTGCCAGCAGCCCCTATAGCGGGAGTTCCCCAGAGACCCAGTACTTC	CASSPYSGSSPETQYF
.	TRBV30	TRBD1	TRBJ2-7	TGTGCCTGGTCTCCCGGGACAGGGCCCAACGAGCAGTACTTC	CAWSPGTGPNEQYF
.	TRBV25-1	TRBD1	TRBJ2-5	TGTGCCAGCAGTGAACCAAGAGGGGGCTTGTGGCAAGAGACCCAGTACTTC	CASSEPRGGLWQETQYF
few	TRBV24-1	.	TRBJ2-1	TGTGCCACCAGTGAATATAAGAATGAGCAGTTCTTC	CATSEYKNEQFF
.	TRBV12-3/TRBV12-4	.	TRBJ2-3	TGTGCCAGCAGTCACCCTCAGGCGGGGCACACAGATACGCAGTATTTT	CASSHPQAGHTDTQYF
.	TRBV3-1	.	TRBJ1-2	TGTGCCAGCAGCCTCGCAGGAGATCCCTATGGCTACACCTTC	CASSLAGDPYGYTF
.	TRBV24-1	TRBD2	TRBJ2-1	TGTGCCACCAGTGATGCACGGACTAGCGGAGCCTACAATGAGCAGTTCTTC	CATSDARTSGAYNEQFF
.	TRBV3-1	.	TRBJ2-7	TGTGCCAGCAGCCCGGACAGTTCTTATTCCTACGAGCAGTACTTC	CASSPDSSYSYEQYF
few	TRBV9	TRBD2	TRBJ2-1	TGTGCCAGCAGCGTAGCTAGGGCTAGCGGGAGGAATGAGCAGTTCTTC	CASSVARASGRNEQFF
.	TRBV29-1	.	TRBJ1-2	TGCAGCGTTGAGGTCCAGCGGAACTATGGCTACACCTTC	CSVEVQRNYGYTF
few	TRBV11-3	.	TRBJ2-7	TGTGCCAGCAGCGCGGATCATGCGGCGTCCGAGCAGTACTTC	CASSADHAASEQYF
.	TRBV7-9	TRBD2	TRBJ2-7	TGTGCCAGCACCCAAAGCGGGAAACGGCAGTACTTC	CASTQSGKRQYF
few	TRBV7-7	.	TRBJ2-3	TGTGCTAGCAGCCCTTACGCAGGGGATACGCAGTATTTT	CASSPYAGDTQYF
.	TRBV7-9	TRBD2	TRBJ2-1	TGTGCCAGCAGCTTAGGAGAAGCGGGAAGCTCCTACAATGAGCAGTTCTTC	CASSLGEAGSSYNEQFF
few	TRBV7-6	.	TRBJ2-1	TGTGCCAGCAGCTTACTGGGGGCGGGGGATGAGCAGTTCTTC	CASSLLGAGDEQFF